The 32 T cell receptor beta chains presented below share a single source sample, sequenced in a study of cytomegalovirus exposure and HLA in healthy donors. Use of 60 Vbeta and 13 Jbeta primers characterized the PCR. Method: immunoSEQ multiplex PCR; TCRdb's copy keeps in-frame clones and lacks some. The sample yields some 70,000 clones, approximately 80% seen once. Material for sequencing was PBMCs. The receptors here all came from a man between 18 and 29 years old in good health and CMV-seronegative.

This clone was detected only a few times. This rearrangement joins TRBV11-1 to TRBJ2-2; 8 bases fit TRBD2. The CDR3 extends over 15 amino acids. The germline gives CDR1 SGHAT, CDR2 FQDESV (reference sequence). V shed 3 bases and J 3 bases; nucleotides not matched to a gene: 3. The CDR3 protein is CASSFPGGDTGELFF. The CDR3 region has the DNA TGTGCCAGCAGCTTCCCGGGGGGGGACACCGGGGAGCTGTTTTTT.

This clone was recorded a few times. The chain carries TRBV6-5 and TRBJ2-6; perhaps TRBD1 as D (5 bases). The CDR3 totals 14 residues. From germline, CDR1 is MNHEY and CDR2 SVGAGI. Trimming removed 5 bases at V and 2 bases at J, with 7 bases between. CDR3 protein: CASSEGAGANVLTF. In DNA, the CDR3 is TGTGCCAGCAGTGAAGGGGCTGGGGCCAACGTCCTGACTTTC.

The rearrangement joins TRBV5-4 to TRBJ2-7; tentatively, D is TRBD2 (5 bases). CDR3 length equals 16 residues. CDR1 is SGHNT and CDR2 is YYREEE in the germline V gene (reference sequence). Trimming removed 4 bases at V and 5 bases at J, with 22 bases between. The CDR3 is CASSPGGSGFINEQYF. CDR3 in DNA: TGTGCCAGCAGCCCGGGTGGGAGCGGATTTATTAACGAGCAGTACTTC.

This rearrangement joins TRBV2 to TRBJ2-3, with TRBD2 identical over 10 bases. With V trimmed by 5 bases and J by 0 bases, 2 bases remained unmatched. This CDR3 spans 15 amino acids. Germline V lookup: CDR1 SNHLY, CDR2 FYNNEI. Here the CDR3 DNA reads TGTGCCAGCAGTAAGACTAGCGGGAGCACAGATACGCAGTATTTT. Amino acids: CASSKTSGSTDTQYF.

In this sample, this clone turned up once. The chain recombines TRBV7-6 with TRBJ1-4; 8 bases line up with TRBD1. CDR3 size: 15 residues. Unmatched junction bases numbered 10, after V lost 5 bases and J lost 8 bases. Looked up from germline, CDR1 is SGHVS and CDR2 is FNYEAQ. This CDR3 reads CASSVSTGAGEKLFF. CDR3 DNA sequence: TGTGCCAGCAGCGTTTCGACAGGGGCAGGAGAAAAACTGTTTTTT.

As DNA, the CDR3 is TGTGCCAGCAGCTTCAGCGGGGGCACAGATACGCAGTATTTT. Protein sequence: CASSFSGGTDTQYF. This chain connects TRBV7-8 to TRBJ2-3, with 7 bases matching TRBD2. J lost 1 base, V lost 3 bases, and 1 base had no gene match. Germline values: CDR1 SGHVS, CDR2 FQNEAQ. This CDR3 spans 14 amino acids.

V gene TRBV5-4 combines with J gene TRBJ2-5, with TRBD1 as a possible D gene (5 bases). The CDR3 loop spans 15 amino acids. Germline V gives CDR1 SGHNT, CDR2 YYREEE (reference sequence). V was pared by 0 bases and J by 4 bases, with 13 bases between. The CDR3, as DNA: TGTGCCAGCAGCTTGGTAGGGGAAGTGGGAGAGACCCAGTACTTC. Translation gives CASSLVGEVGETQYF.

V is TRBV4-1 and J is TRBJ1-5; maybe TRBD1 (6 bases). Deletions cut 4 bases from V and 3 bases from J, with 10 bases between. Germline CDR1 is MGHRA and CDR2 is YSYEKL. This CDR3 comprises 14 residues. The CDR3, as DNA: TGCGCCAGCAGCCCACAGGGACCCAATCAGCCCCAGCATTTT. Its protein is CASSPQGPNQPQHF.

V and J are TRBV5-4 and TRBJ2-3; possibly TRBD2 for D (6 bases). The germline CDR1 and CDR2 sequences are SGHNT and YYREEE (reference sequence). The CDR3 runs to 15 residues. Deletions cut 0 bases from V and 0 bases from J, with 8 bases between. This CDR3 is CASSLGGTSTDTQYF. The CDR3 coding sequence is TGTGCCAGCAGCTTGGGGGGGACTAGCACAGATACGCAGTATTTT. The full variable domain, rest sourced from reference TRBV5-4 and TRBJ2-3, is ETGVTQSPTHLIKTRGQQVTLRCSSQSGHNTVSWYQQALGQGPQFIFQYYREEENGRGNFPPRFSGLQFPNYSSELNVNALELDDSALYLCASSLGGTSTDTQYFGPGTRLTVL.

The V call is TRBV4-2, the J call TRBJ1-2; no clear D. The germline CDR1 and CDR2 sequences are LGHNA and YNFKEQ. Trimming took 3 bases from V and 4 from J, leaving 9 bases between them. This CDR3 has 13 residues. In DNA form, the CDR3 reads TGTGCCAGCAGCCACGGTGAAAGCTATGGCTACACCTTC. It codes for CASSHGESYGYTF.

This chain links TRBV5-1 with TRBJ2-7; TRBD1 aligns across 10 bases. CDR1 is SGHRS and CDR2 is YFSETQ in the germline V gene. V shed 4 bases, J shed 5 bases, and the junction held 12 bases outside the gene matches. CDR3 length: 16 amino acids. In DNA, the CDR3 is TGCGCCAGCAGCGTCGGACAGGGGGGCTTTCAGAACGAGCAGTACTTC. Translated, it gives CASSVGQGGFQNEQYF.

Comment on this clone: One junction end disagrees with the germline gene, perhaps due to a read error. The J gene is TRBJ1-4, the V gene TRBV7-2; TRBD1 is a possible D gene (5 bases). The CDR3 contains 13 residues. Per the germline V gene, CDR1 is SGHTA and CDR2 is FQGNSA. Here the CDR3 reads CASILHPGGKLFF. The CDR3 bases are TGTGCCAGCATCTTACACCCGGGGGGAAAACTGTTTTTT.

In its sample, this clone was seen a few times. The chain recombines TRBV21-1 with TRBJ2-3; the table gives TRBD2 as D, unverified against the DNA. TRBV21-1 is flagged as a pseudogene. This CDR3 contains 19 residues. DNA of the CDR3: TGTGCCAGCAGCAAAGACCGGTCGGGGACTAGGACGGGCACAGATACGCAGTATTTT. This sequence encodes CASSKDRSGTRTGTDTQYF.

The V call is TRBV19, the J call TRBJ2-2, with 8 bases that match TRBD1. CDR3 length equals 16 residues. CDR1 is LNHDA and CDR2 is SQIVND in the germline V gene (reference sequence). Trimming took 9 bases from V and 3 from J; bases not matched to a gene: 12. This CDR3 is CASAGRTGLYTGELFF. The CDR3 DNA sequence: TGTGCCAGCGCGGGAAGGACAGGGCTTTACACCGGGGAGCTGTTTTTT.

V usage is TRBV6-1 and J usage is TRBJ2-7; TRBD1 aligns across 7 bases. The CDR3 runs to 13 residues. In germline, CDR1 is MNHNS, CDR2 SASEGT. The ends lost 6 bases at V and 3 bases at J; junction bases unmatched: 5. The CDR3 here is CASRRGTDYEQYF. CDR3 bases: TGTGCCAGCAGGAGGGGGACAGACTACGAGCAGTACTTC.

This clone has only one observation. The chain joins TRBV7-2 to TRBJ2-4; unclear D gene. The CDR3 has 13 amino acids. The germline V gene encodes CDR1 SGHTA and CDR2 FQGNSA. The V gene lost 5 bases and the J gene lost 3 bases, with 8 bases spanning the gap. This CDR3 is CASSPRSKNIQYF. For the CDR3, the DNA is TGTGCCAGCAGCCCTCGCAGCAAAAACATTCAGTACTTC. The full variable domain, its missing parts supplied by reference TRBV7-2 and TRBJ2-4, is GAGVSQSPSNKVTEKGKDVELRCDPISGHTALYWYRQSLGQGLEFLIYFQGNSAPDKSGLPSDRFSAERTGGSVSTLTIQRTQQEDSAVYLCASSPRSKNIQYFGAGTRLSVL.

This clone was counted once. The chain is built from TRBV28 and TRBJ1-2; the D is unclear. CDR1 MDHEN and CDR2 SYDVKM come from the germline V gene. V dropped 4 bases and J dropped 4 bases, with 13 bases sitting between them. The CDR3 covers 14 residues. The CDR3 region has the DNA TGTGCCAGCAGTTCCCCGGCGGGGAGCTATGGCTACACCTTC. Translating it yields CASSSPAGSYGYTF.

V gene TRBV9 combines with J gene TRBJ1-3, with D uncertain. There are 15 residues in the CDR3. Germline CDR1 and CDR2: SGDLS and YYNGEE. Trimming pared 4 bases from V and 0 bases from J, leaving 11 bases between. CDR3: CASSPRGSSGNTIYF. CDR3 DNA sequence: TGTGCCAGCAGCCCCCGGGGTAGCTCTGGAAACACCATATATTTT.

The rearrangement uses TRBV7-6 and TRBJ2-1, with 7 bases fitting TRBD2. This CDR3 is 15 amino acids long. Germline CDR1 and CDR2: SGHVS and FNYEAQ. The V gene end was trimmed by 5 bases and the J gene end by 6 bases; junction bases not matched to a gene: 10. This CDR3 reads CASSPLGGMGNEQFF. The CDR3 DNA is TGTGCCAGCAGCCCCCTGGGGGGGATGGGCAATGAGCAGTTCTTC. Variable domain in full (rest from reference TRBV7-6 and TRBJ2-1): GAGVSQSPRYKVTKRGQDVALRCDPISGHVSLYWYRQALGQGPEFLTYFNYEAQQDKSGLPNDRFSAERPEGSISTLTIQRTEQRDSAMYRCASSPLGGMGNEQFFGPGTRLTVL.

The chain employs TRBV7-2 and TRBJ1-4, with a tentative D call TRBD1 (6 bases). Trimming removed 0 bases at V and 0 bases at J, with 14 bases between. The CDR3 contains 18 residues. Germline V gene lookup returns CDR1 SGHTA and CDR2 FQGNSA. The CDR3 sequence: CASSLALIAGATNEKLFF. The CDR3 nucleotides are TGTGCCAGCAGCTTAGCGCTGATTGCAGGGGCAACTAATGAAAAACTGTTTTTT.

The rearrangement joins TRBV9 to TRBJ1-2, with D unresolved. The CDR3 is made up of 13 amino acids. The V and J ends lost 0 bases and 8 bases respectively, with 11 bases between them. The germline V gene has CDR1 SGDLS and CDR2 YYNGEE. The CDR3 bases are TGTGCCAGCAGCGTAGCAGGAACGGCCGGCTACACCTTC. Protein product: CASSVAGTAGYTF.

This chain links TRBV10-3 with TRBJ1-2; D is possibly TRBD1 (6 bases). CDR1 is ENHRY, CDR2 SYGVKD, per germline. The V and J ends lost 6 bases and 0 bases respectively, with 14 bases between them. The CDR3 sequence is 15 residues long. The CDR3 DNA follows: TGTGCCATCAGGTGGAGGGAGGGGGCTAACTATGGCTACACCTTC. It specifies CAIRWREGANYGYTF.

This chain uses TRBV28 with TRBJ1-2; maybe TRBD1 (5 bases). The CDR3 is made up of 13 amino acids. In germline, CDR1 is MDHEN, CDR2 SYDVKM. Trimming took 2 bases from V and 7 from J, leaving 11 bases between them. CDR3 sequence reads: CASSLLIRVGYTF. The CDR3 DNA reads TGTGCCAGCAGTTTACTTATCAGGGTTGGCTACACCTTC.

A single count supports this clone. The chain has TRBV7-2 and TRBJ1-2; 7 nucleotides line up with TRBD1. Germline V gene sequence: CDR1 SGHTA, CDR2 FQGNSA. The CDR3 totals 13 residues. With 0 bases clipped from V and 10 bases from J, the junction kept 5 bases outside the gene matches. CDR3 residues: CASSLAADRDYTF. The CDR3, as DNA: TGTGCCAGCAGCTTAGCGGCAGACAGGGACTACACCTTC.

This clone was counted only a few times. CDR3 bases: TGTGCCACCAGCGCCGGGTCGGGGGGGGCCGGGTATGAGCAGTTCTTC. Protein: CATSAGSGGAGYEQFF. The rearrangement links TRBV15 to TRBJ2-1, with 8 bases matching TRBD2. Germline loops: CDR1 LNHNV, CDR2 YYDKDF (reference sequence). Trimming removed 5 bases from V and 8 bases from J; junction bases left unmatched: 14. This CDR3 has 16 amino acids.

The chain joins TRBV4-3 to TRBJ1-4; 9 nucleotides match TRBD1. The CDR3 contains 18 residues. Germline CDR1 is LGHNA and CDR2 is YSLEER. With 1 base clipped from V and 4 bases from J, the junction kept 10 bases outside the gene matches. The CDR3 spells CASSQGRTGGAGNEKLFF. The CDR3 DNA reads TGCGCCAGCAGCCAAGGCCGAACAGGGGGCGCGGGTAATGAAAAACTGTTTTTT.

V usage is TRBV7-9 and J usage is TRBJ1-4; no firm D call. CDR3 length equals 14 residues. Germline CDR1 is SEHNR and CDR2 is FQNEAQ (reference sequence). V lost 0 bases to trimming and J lost 1 base, with 3 bases between them. The CDR3 loop is CASSLAGTNEKLFF. The DNA of the CDR3 is TGTGCCAGCAGCTTAGCCGGAACTAATGAAAAACTGTTTTTT.

The rearrangement uses TRBV5-1 and TRBJ1-1; D is unresolved. CDR1 is SGHRS and CDR2 is YFSETQ in the germline V gene. The CDR3 covers 13 residues. V lost 2 bases, J lost 1 base, and 6 bases lay in between. Here the CDR3 reads CASSFGENTEAFF. CDR3 in DNA: TGCGCCAGCAGCTTTGGAGAGAACACTGAAGCTTTCTTT.

The genes are TRBV2 and TRBJ2-5; 7 bases are shared with TRBD2. The CDR3 has 14 residues. V was pared by 4 bases and J by 4 bases, with 6 bases of the junction left unmatched. Germline V gene lookup returns CDR1 SNHLY and CDR2 FYNNEI. The DNA for the CDR3 is TGTGCCAGCAGTGCACGTCCGGGAGGAGAGACCCAGTACTTC. It yields the protein CASSARPGGETQYF.

V gene TRBV6-4 combines with J gene TRBJ2-6; no definite D call. Germline-derived CDR1 and CDR2 are MRHNA and SNTAGT. V dropped 4 bases and J dropped 0 bases, with 7 bases sitting between them. The length of the CDR3 is 15 residues. The CDR3 DNA is TGTGCCAGCAGTGCAACAAGCTCTGGGGCCAACGTCCTGACTTTC. Translating it yields CASSATSSGANVLTF.

In its sample, this clone was seen once. The genes are TRBV6-4 and TRBJ2-4, with a tentative D call TRBD1 (6 bases). From germline, CDR1 is MRHNA and CDR2 SNTAGT. CDR3 length equals 22 residues. Trimming took off 2 bases at V and 5 bases at J, with 34 bases between the two ends. CDR3 sequence: CASSDVKTTGQYLQRAENIQYF. In nucleotides, the CDR3 is TGTGCCAGCAGTGACGTAAAAACAACTGGACAGTACCTCCAAAGGGCCGAAAACATTCAGTACTTC.

For the CDR3, the DNA is TGCGCCAGCAGCTTGAAAGCGTCGGGGGTTGGGAACACTGAAGCTTTCTTT. Its protein is CASSLKASGVGNTEAFF. V is TRBV5-1 and J is TRBJ1-1, with D perhaps matching TRBD1 (5 bases). Germline V lookup: CDR1 SGHRS, CDR2 YFSETQ. V lost 1 base and J 1 base, leaving 17 bases between the germline ends. This CDR3 is built from 17 residues.